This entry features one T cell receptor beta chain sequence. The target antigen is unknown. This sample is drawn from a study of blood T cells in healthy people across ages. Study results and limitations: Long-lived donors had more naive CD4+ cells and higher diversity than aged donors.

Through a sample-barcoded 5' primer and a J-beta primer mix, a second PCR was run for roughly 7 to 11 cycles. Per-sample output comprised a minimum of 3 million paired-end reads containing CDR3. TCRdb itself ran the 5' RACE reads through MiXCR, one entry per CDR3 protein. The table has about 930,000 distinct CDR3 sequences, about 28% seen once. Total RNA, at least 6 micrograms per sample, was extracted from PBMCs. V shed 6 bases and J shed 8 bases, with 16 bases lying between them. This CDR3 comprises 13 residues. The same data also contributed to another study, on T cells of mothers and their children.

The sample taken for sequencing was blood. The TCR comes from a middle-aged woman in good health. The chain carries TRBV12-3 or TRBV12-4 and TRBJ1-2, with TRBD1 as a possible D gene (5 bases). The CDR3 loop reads CASRFYRSGGYTF. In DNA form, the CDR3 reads TGTGCCAGCAGGTTTTACAGGTCTGGCGGCTACACCTTC.